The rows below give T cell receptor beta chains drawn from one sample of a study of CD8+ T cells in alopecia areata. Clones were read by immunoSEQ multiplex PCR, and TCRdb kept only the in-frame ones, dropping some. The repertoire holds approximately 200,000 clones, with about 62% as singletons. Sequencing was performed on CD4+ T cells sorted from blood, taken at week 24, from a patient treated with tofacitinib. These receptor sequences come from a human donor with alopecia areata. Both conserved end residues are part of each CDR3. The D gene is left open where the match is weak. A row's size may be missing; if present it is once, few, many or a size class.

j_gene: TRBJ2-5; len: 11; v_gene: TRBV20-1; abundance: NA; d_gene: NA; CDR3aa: CSASKVETQYF; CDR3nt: TGCAGTGCGTCAAAAGTAGAGACCCAGTACTTC
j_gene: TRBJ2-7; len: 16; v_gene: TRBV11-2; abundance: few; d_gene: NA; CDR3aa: CASSPIAREANYEQYF; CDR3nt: TGTGCCAGCAGCCCCATCGCGCGGGAAGCCAACTACGAGCAGTACTTC
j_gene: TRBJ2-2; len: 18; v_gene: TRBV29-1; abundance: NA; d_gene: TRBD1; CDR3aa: CSVPGQGSPSSNTGELFF; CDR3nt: TGCAGCGTGCCAGGACAGGGGAGCCCGTCCTCGAACACCGGGGAGCTGTTTTTT
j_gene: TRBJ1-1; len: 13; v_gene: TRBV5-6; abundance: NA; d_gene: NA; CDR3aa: CASSRRGNTEAFF; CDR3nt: TGTGCCAGCAGCCGGCGCGGGAACACTGAAGCTTTCTTT
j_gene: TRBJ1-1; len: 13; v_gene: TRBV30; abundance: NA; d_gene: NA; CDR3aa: CAWSGDRNTEAFF; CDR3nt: TGTGCCTGGAGTGGCGACAGGAACACTGAAGCTTTCTTT
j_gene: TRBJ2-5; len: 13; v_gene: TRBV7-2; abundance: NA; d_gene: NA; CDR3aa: CASSYGIQETQYF; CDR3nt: TGTGCCAGCAGCTACGGGATCCAAGAGACCCAGTACTTC
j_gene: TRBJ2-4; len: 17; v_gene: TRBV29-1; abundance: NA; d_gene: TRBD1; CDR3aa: CSAERRVNRGHDGIQYF; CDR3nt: TGCAGCGCCGAACGCCGGGTAAACAGGGGGCATGATGGCATTCAGTACTTC
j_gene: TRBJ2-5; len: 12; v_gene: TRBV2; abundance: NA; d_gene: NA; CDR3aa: CASKRGFVTQYF; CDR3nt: TGTGCCAGCAAGCGCGGGTTTGTGACCCAGTACTTC
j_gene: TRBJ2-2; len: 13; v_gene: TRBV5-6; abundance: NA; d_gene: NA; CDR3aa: CASSLTGNGELFF; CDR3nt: TGTGCCAGCAGCTTAACGGGGAACGGGGAGCTGTTTTTT
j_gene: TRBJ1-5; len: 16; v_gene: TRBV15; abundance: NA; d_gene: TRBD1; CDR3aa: CATSSGGQGRGQPQHF; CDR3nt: TGTGCCACCAGCAGCGGCGGACAGGGCCGGGGCCAGCCCCAGCATTTT
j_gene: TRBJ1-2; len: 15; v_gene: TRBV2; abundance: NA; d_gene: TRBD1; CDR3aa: CASERQGTSSNGYTF; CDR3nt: TGTGCCAGCGAGAGACAGGGGACAAGTAGCAATGGCTACACCTTC
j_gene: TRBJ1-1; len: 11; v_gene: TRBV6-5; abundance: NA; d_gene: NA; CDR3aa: CASSYADEAFF; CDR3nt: TGTGCCAGCAGTTACGCCGATGAAGCTTTCTTT
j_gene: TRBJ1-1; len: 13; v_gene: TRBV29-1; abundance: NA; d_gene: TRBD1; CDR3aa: CSVVRGRVTEAFF; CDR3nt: TGCAGCGTTGTTAGGGGGCGGGTAACTGAAGCTTTCTTT
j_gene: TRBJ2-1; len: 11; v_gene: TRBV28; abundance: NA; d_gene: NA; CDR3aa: CASSVLDEQFF; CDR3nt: TGTGCCAGCAGCGTCCTCGATGAGCAGTTCTTC
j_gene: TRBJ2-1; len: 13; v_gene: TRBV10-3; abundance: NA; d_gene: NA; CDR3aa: CAIRTLDMDEQFF; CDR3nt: TGTGCCATCAGGACTCTCGATATGGATGAGCAGTTCTTC
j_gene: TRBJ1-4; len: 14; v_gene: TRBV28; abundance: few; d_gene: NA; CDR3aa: CASSDQGFDEKLFF; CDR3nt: TGTGCCAGCAGCGACCAGGGATTCGATGAAAAACTGTTTTTT